These 29 T cell receptor beta chains were all obtained from the same sample, sequenced in a study of shared clonotypes between healthy human individuals. Clones were read by immunoSEQ multiplex PCR, and TCRdb kept only the in-frame ones, dropping some. The sample lists some 300,000 clones; roughly 70% were seen once. Source material: memory CD4+ T cells sorted from blood. Subset noted: CD45RA-negative fraction. The receptors shown here come from a man aged 25-45 years in good health.

This clone is a singleton in its sample. This chain joins TRBV7-9 and TRBJ2-7; 13 bases fit TRBD2. This CDR3 spans 15 amino acids. Trimming at V came to 4 bases and at J to 3 bases, leaving 3 bases not matched to a gene. Germline CDR1 SEHNR, CDR2 FQNEAQ (reference sequence). CDR3 protein: CASSSGTSGIYEQYF. Written as DNA, the CDR3 is TGTGCCAGCAGCTCCGGGACTAGCGGGATCTACGAGCAGTACTTC.

The gene calls are TRBV28 and TRBJ2-7, with a tentative D call TRBD2 (6 bases). Germline CDR1 reads MDHEN; CDR2 reads SYDVKM. This CDR3 comprises 14 residues. V was cut by 8 bases and J by 1 base, with 15 bases left in between. The CDR3 loop is CASCKPGLSYEQYF. CDR3 nucleotide sequence: TGTGCCAGCTGTAAACCGGGACTTTCCTACGAGCAGTACTTC. Drawing the rest from reference TRBV28 and TRBJ2-7, the complete variable domain is DVKVTQSSRYLVKRTGEKVFLECVQDMDHENMFWYRQDPGLGLRLIYFSYDVKMKEKGDIPEGYSVSREKKERFSLILESASTNQTSMYLCASCKPGLSYEQYFGPGTRLTVT.

The chain recombines TRBV6-6 with TRBJ1-2, with D uncertain. The CDR3 covers 15 residues. CDR1 and CDR2 from the germline V gene are MNHNY and SVGAGI (reference sequence). Between the trimmed V and J ends, which lost 2 bases and 13 bases, there was a span of 23 bases. The CDR3 region is CASSYSLSGALVLTF. CDR3 DNA: TGTGCCAGCAGTTACAGTCTTTCGGGAGCGCTTGTTCTCACCTTC.

The rearrangement uses TRBV7-6 and TRBJ2-7; D not resolved. The ends were cut back, 1 base at V and 2 bases at J, with 9 bases in the middle. CDR1 and CDR2 from the germline V gene are SGHVS and FNYEAQ. The CDR3 extends over 14 amino acids. Here the CDR3 DNA reads TGTGCCAGCAGCTTAGACGTAAGACCCTACGAGCAGTACTTC. It specifies CASSLDVRPYEQYF.

This clone occurred once. This chain connects TRBV5-1 to TRBJ2-3; D unclear. Germline V gene sequence: CDR1 SGHRS, CDR2 YFSETQ. Trimming removed 4 bases at V and 2 bases at J, with 8 bases between. This CDR3 comprises 13 residues. CDR3: CASSLSYTDTQYF. The CDR3 DNA is TGCGCCAGCAGCCTTAGTTACACAGATACGCAGTATTTT.

This chain connects TRBV5-6 to TRBJ1-1; no clear D. Germline CDR1 SGHDT, CDR2 YYEEEE. This CDR3 region has 13 residues. The V end lost 1 base, the J end lost 3 bases, and 7 bases lay between the germline ends. DNA of the CDR3: TGTGCCAGCAGCTTGCTGGTCGACACTGAAGCTTTCTTT. Translating it yields CASSLLVDTEAFF.

The genes are TRBV18 and TRBJ2-7, with D perhaps matching TRBD2 (6 bases). In germline, CDR1 is KGHSH, CDR2 LQKENI. V lost 1 base and J 2 bases, leaving 12 bases between the germline ends. The CDR3 is made up of 15 amino acids. The CDR3 nucleotides are TGTGCCAGCTCACCACAGCGGGCCCTGACCTACGAGCAGTACTTC. Its translation: CASSPQRALTYEQYF.

The rearrangement uses TRBV7-2 and TRBJ2-3; D is uncertain. The CDR3 has 12 residues. Per germline, CDR1 SGHTA and CDR2 FQGNSA. The V end lost 4 bases, the J end lost 7 bases, and 9 bases lay between the germline ends. The CDR3: CASSSSEYTQYF. The CDR3 coding sequence is TGTGCCAGCAGCTCTTCAGAATATACGCAGTATTTT.

The chain employs TRBV7-2 and TRBJ1-2, with D perhaps TRBD1 (6 bases). The CDR3 is 14 residues long. Germline V CDR1 and CDR2: SGHTA, FQGNSA. V was trimmed by 5 bases and J by 4 bases, leaving 14 bases between them. The CDR3 reads CASSPGPQGYGYTF. CDR3 coding DNA: TGTGCCAGCAGCCCCGGGCCACAGGGCTATGGCTACACCTTC. Full variable domain (missing parts from reference TRBV7-2 and TRBJ1-2): GAGVSQSPSNKVTEKGKDVELRCDPISGHTALYWYRQSLGQGLEFLIYFQGNSAPDKSGLPSDRFSAERTGGSVSTLTIQRTQQEDSAVYLCASSPGPQGYGYTFGSGTRLTVV.

V is TRBV29-1 and J is TRBJ2-1, with 8 bases fitting TRBD2. CDR1 is SQVTM, CDR2 ANQGSEA, per germline. V shed 1 base and J 3 bases; nucleotides not matched to a gene: 17. This CDR3 region has 19 residues. This chain's CDR3 is CSVEGRMFAGGPGYNEQFF. The CDR3 coding sequence is TGCAGCGTTGAAGGCAGAATGTTTGCGGGAGGACCCGGCTACAATGAGCAGTTCTTC.

There are a few counts of this clone. Different DNA sequences within this sample yield the same CDR3. The V and J genes are TRBV29-1 and TRBJ2-5; D is unresolved. V was pared by 4 bases and J by 4 bases, with 4 bases between. Germline V gene data show CDR1 as SQVTM and CDR2 as ANQGSEA. The CDR3 runs 10 residues. DNA for the CDR3: TGCAGCGTTGCGGGAGAGACCCAGTACTTC. The encoded protein is CSVAGETQYF.

This clone was found many times. J is TRBJ2-3 and V is TRBV29-1, with D hard to call. The CDR3 has 11 residues. Per the germline V gene, CDR1 is SQVTM and CDR2 is ANQGSEA. Deletions cut 4 bases from V and 3 bases from J, with 5 bases between. The CDR3 DNA is TGCAGCGTTGTTAGGACAGATACGCAGTATTTT. This translates into CSVVRTDTQYF.

J is TRBJ1-1 and V is TRBV7-8; 7 bases map to TRBD1. After removal of 0 bases from V and 2 bases from J, the junction contained 9 bases not matched to a gene. This CDR3 is 17 amino acids long. Per germline, CDR1 SGHVS and CDR2 FQNEAQ. The CDR3 is CASSLAAGTVVNTEAFF. In DNA form, the CDR3 reads TGTGCCAGCAGCTTAGCCGCCGGGACAGTAGTCAACACTGAAGCTTTCTTT.

The CDR3 spells CASSEAGGYSQPQHF. The CDR3, as DNA: TGTGCCAGCAGTGAAGCCGGGGGGTATAGTCAGCCCCAGCATTTT. The rearrangement joins TRBV6-1 to TRBJ1-5; maybe TRBD1 (5 bases). The CDR3 is 15 amino acids. Germline CDR1 MNHNS, CDR2 SASEGT. V was clipped by 0 bases and J by 6 bases, with 12 bases between them.

This chain uses TRBV7-2 with TRBJ2-7, with D tentatively TRBD1 (5 bases). This CDR3 contains 14 residues. Germline V gene data show CDR1 as SGHTA and CDR2 as FQGNSA. V lost 1 base and J 7 bases, leaving 14 bases between the germline ends. CDR3 sequence (DNA): TGTGCCAGCAGCTTAGGGGGCCGTCCATGGGAGCAGTACTTC. Protein: CASSLGGRPWEQYF.

About this clone: This sample includes further DNA sequences coding for the same CDR3. The V and J genes are TRBV6-1 and TRBJ2-7; 7 bases fit TRBD2. This CDR3 is built from 13 residues. Germline CDR1 reads MNHNS; CDR2 reads SASEGT. After removal of 4 bases from V and 2 bases from J, the junction contained 2 bases not matched to a gene. The CDR3 sequence: CASSGGRAYEQYF. In DNA form, the CDR3 reads TGTGCCAGCAGTGGAGGGAGGGCCTACGAGCAGTACTTC.

The chain employs TRBV7-9 and TRBJ2-1, with TRBD2 matching over 8 bases. Losses at the gene ends were 0 bases for V and 0 bases for J; bases not matched to a gene: 7. The CDR3 covers 18 residues. CDR1 is SEHNR, CDR2 FQNEAQ, per germline (reference sequence). In nucleotides, the CDR3 is TGTGCCAGCAGCTTAGCTGCCGTAGCGGGGTCCTCCTACAATGAGCAGTTCTTC. Translated: CASSLAAVAGSSYNEQFF.

V is TRBV5-1 and J is TRBJ2-3; 16 bases are a match to TRBD2. The V and J ends lost 0 bases and 14 bases, in that order; junction bases with no gene match: 6. Germline V gene sequence: CDR1 SGHRS, CDR2 YFSETQ. The CDR3 contains 15 residues. CDR3: CASSLDGTSGRAGYF. The CDR3 region has the DNA TGCGCCAGCAGCTTGGATGGGACTAGCGGGAGGGCCGGGTATTTT.

The chain employs TRBV18 and TRBJ1-4; the match to TRBD1 covers 9 bases. Germline values: CDR1 KGHSH, CDR2 LQKENI. The CDR3 runs to 17 residues. V trimming: 4 bases; J trimming: 7 bases; junction bases outside the gene matches: 13. CDR3 amino acids: CASSRGQGIAWGEKLFF. Here the CDR3 DNA reads TGTGCCAGCTCACGAGGACAGGGGATCGCTTGGGGTGAAAAACTGTTTTTT.

This clone was recorded a few times. The CDR3 loop is CASSLRGSGSTDTQYF. For the CDR3, the DNA is TGTGCCAGCTCCCTTCGGGGTAGCGGGAGTACAGATACGCAGTATTTT. This chain uses TRBV18 with TRBJ2-3; 9 bases fit TRBD2. The CDR3 sequence is 16 residues long. V dropped 6 bases and J dropped 3; count of bases not matched to a gene: 10. The germline CDR1 and CDR2 sequences are KGHSH and LQKENI. The full variable domain, its missing parts supplied by reference TRBV18 and TRBJ2-3, is NAGVMQNPRHLVRRRGQEARLRCSPMKGHSHVYWYRQLPEEGLKFMVYLQKENIIDESGMPKERFSAEFPKEGPSILRIQQVVRGDSAAYFCASSLRGSGSTDTQYFGPGTRLTVL.

With regard to this clone: Other DNA sequences in this specimen translate into the identical CDR3. The chain combines TRBV11-2 with TRBJ2-7; D possibly matches TRBD1 or TRBD2 (5 bases each). CDR1 is SGHAT and CDR2 is FQNNGV in the germline V gene. The CDR3 spans 15 residues. With 2 bases removed from V and 2 bases from J, the gap between germline ends came to 13 bases. The CDR3, as DNA: TGTGCCAGCAGCTTATCGACTGGGGGTACCTACGAGCAGTACTTC. Translation: CASSLSTGGTYEQYF.

CDR3 loop: CASSSRGLKGETQYF. CDR3 sequence (DNA): TGTGCCAGCAGTTCCCGGGGCCTAAAGGGGGAGACCCAGTACTTC. V is TRBV6-5 and J is TRBJ2-5, with D possibly being TRBD1 or TRBD2 (5 bases each). The CDR3 covers 15 residues. Germline V gene sequence: CDR1 MNHEY, CDR2 SVGAGI. With 4 bases removed from V and 5 bases from J, the gap between germline ends came to 17 bases.

The chain couples TRBV28 to TRBJ2-7; 8 nucleotides align to TRBD1. After removal of 6 bases from V and 2 bases from J, the junction contained 12 bases not matched to a gene. CDR1 is MDHEN and CDR2 is SYDVKM in the germline V gene. CDR3 length equals 16 residues. This CDR3 is CASSSPGGSTPYEQYF. In DNA, the CDR3 is TGTGCCAGCAGCTCCCCAGGGGGCTCAACTCCCTACGAGCAGTACTTC.

This clone was seen only a few times. The sample has other DNA sequences that encode this CDR3 too. This chain joins TRBV19 and TRBJ2-1; no firm D call. Trimming cost V 5 bases and J 1 base, with 6 bases left between them. Germline CDR1 reads LNHDA; CDR2 reads SQIVND (reference sequence). The CDR3 is made up of 13 amino acids. CDR3 sequence: CASSWGSYNEQFF. In nucleotides, the CDR3 is TGTGCCAGTAGTTGGGGTTCCTACAATGAGCAGTTCTTC.

The chain couples TRBV6-6 to TRBJ2-7, with 7 bases identical to TRBD1. Germline V lookup: CDR1 MNHNY, CDR2 SVGAGI (reference sequence). V dropped 2 bases and J dropped 6; count of bases not matched to a gene: 7. CDR3 length equals 14 residues. The CDR3 DNA is TGTGCCAGCAGTTACGACAGGGAGTCGGGCGAGCAGTACTTC. This gives the protein CASSYDRESGEQYF.

This chain uses TRBV7-9 with TRBJ2-7, with TRBD1 matching over 7 bases. The CDR3 length is 14 residues. Trimming removed 5 bases from V and 5 bases from J; junction bases left unmatched: 9. CDR1 is SEHNR, CDR2 FQNEAQ, per germline (reference sequence). In nucleotides, the CDR3 is TGTGCCAGCAGCCCGAGACAGGGTATCAACGAGCAGTACTTC. Its protein product is CASSPRQGINEQYF.

The chain couples TRBV5-4 to TRBJ2-3, with D unclear. V lost 0 bases and J lost 5, with 4 bases in between. The CDR3 runs to 12 residues. Germline-derived CDR1 and CDR2 are SGHNT and YYREEE (reference sequence). The CDR3 loop reads CASSLGVDTQYF. CDR3 nucleotides: TGTGCCAGCAGCTTGGGGGTAGATACGCAGTATTTT.

The V and J genes are TRBV19 and TRBJ1-5, with a weak D call TRBD1 (5 bases). The ends were cut back, 5 bases at V and 0 bases at J, with 11 bases in the middle. The CDR3 length is 15 residues. Germline values: CDR1 LNHDA, CDR2 SQIVND (reference sequence). This CDR3 reads CASSGHRNSNQPQHF. DNA for the CDR3: TGTGCCAGTAGTGGACATAGAAATAGCAATCAGCCCCAGCATTTT.

This clone was counted only a few times. The genes are TRBV7-2 and TRBJ2-7; 7 positions agree with TRBD1. V gave up 5 bases and J gave up 2 bases; unmatched junction bases: 6. This CDR3 contains 14 residues. The germline gives CDR1 SGHTA, CDR2 FQGNSA. CDR3: CASSQTGDPYEQYF. The CDR3 coding sequence is TGTGCCAGCAGCCAAACAGGGGACCCCTACGAGCAGTACTTC.